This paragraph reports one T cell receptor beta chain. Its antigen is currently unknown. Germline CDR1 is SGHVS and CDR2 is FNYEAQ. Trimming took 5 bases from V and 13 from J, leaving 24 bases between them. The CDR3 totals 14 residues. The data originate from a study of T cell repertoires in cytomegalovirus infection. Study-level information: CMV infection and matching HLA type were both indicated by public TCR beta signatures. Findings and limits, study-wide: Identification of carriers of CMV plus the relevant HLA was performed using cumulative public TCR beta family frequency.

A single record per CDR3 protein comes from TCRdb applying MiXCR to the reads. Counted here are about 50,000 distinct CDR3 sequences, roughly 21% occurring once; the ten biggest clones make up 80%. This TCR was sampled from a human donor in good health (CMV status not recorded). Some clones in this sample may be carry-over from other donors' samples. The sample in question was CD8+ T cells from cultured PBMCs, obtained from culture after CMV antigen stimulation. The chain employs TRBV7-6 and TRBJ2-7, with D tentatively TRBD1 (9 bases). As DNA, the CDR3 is TGTGCCAGCAGCCTCCCCGGGGGGGGGGACAGGGTCTACTTC. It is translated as CASSLPGGGDRVYF.